This record concerns one T cell receptor beta chain sequence. This CDR3 has 13 amino acids. Per the germline V gene, CDR1 is MGHRA and CDR2 is YSYEKL. Between the trimmed V and J ends, which lost 8 bases and 1 base, there was a span of 12 bases. Sequencing was performed with immunoSEQ multiplex PCR; in TCRdb, only in-frame clones are kept and a portion is missing. The sample shows around 69,000 clones, roughly 83% of them seen only once. The record originates from a study of OX40 agonist ivuxolimab in advanced cancers. Study at large: Of the participants, over 30% had some prior anti-PD-1, anti-PD-L1 or anti-CTLA-4 therapy, which was allowed.

This clonotype was sampled from an adult with an advanced solid tumor such as melanoma, head and neck, liver or kidney cancer. The sample in question was CD4+ or CD8+ T cells sorted from blood, obtained in a trial of the OX40 agonist ivuxolimab. This chain links TRBV4-1 with TRBJ2-7; D assignment may be TRBD1 or TRBD2 (6 bases each). CDR3 DNA sequence: TGCGCCAGCGCGGGGACAAGGTCCTACGAGCAGTACTTC. Amino acid sequence: CASAGTRSYEQYF.